This entry lists 8 T cell receptor beta chains sequenced from one sample in a study of T cell responses to AZD1222 COVID-19 vaccine. Clones were sequenced by immunoSEQ multiplex PCR, and TCRdb holds only the in-frame ones, with some missing. The data contain some 200,000 clones, approximately 94% of them singletons. Sequenced material: peripheral blood, taken 28 days after the second dose of the MenACWY control vaccine. These TCRs come from an adult who received the MenACWY meningococcal vaccine as a control.

This chain connects TRBV7-6 to TRBJ2-3; TRBD2 might be the D (7 bases). The V gene lost 1 base and the J gene lost 2 bases, with 13 bases spanning the gap. The CDR3 loop spans 16 amino acids. CDR1 is SGHVS, CDR2 FNYEAQ, per germline. CDR3 sequence reads: CASSLGEGGFTDTQYF. The CDR3 DNA is TGTGCCAGCAGCTTAGGGGAGGGGGGCTTCACAGATACGCAGTATTTT.

The chain couples TRBV29-1 to TRBJ1-2; no definite D call. Germline CDR1 is SQVTM and CDR2 is ANQGSEA. V lost 4 bases and J lost 3, with 12 bases in between. The CDR3 covers 13 residues. CDR3 sequence: CSVVSLTHYGYTF. CDR3 nucleotide sequence: TGCAGCGTTGTTAGCCTCACACACTATGGCTACACCTTC.

This chain links TRBV28 with TRBJ2-7, with TRBD1 matching 9 bases. This CDR3 is built from 14 residues. Losses at the gene ends were 10 bases for V and 7 bases for J; bases not matched to a gene: 14. The germline CDR1 and CDR2 sequences are MDHEN and SYDVKM. DNA of the CDR3: TGTGCCATCAGGGATGGGACAGGGAGTGATGAGCAGTACTTC. Translating it yields CAIRDGTGSDEQYF.

V and J are TRBV7-6 and TRBJ2-7; TRBD2 matches at 7 bases. The junction had 5 bases not matched to a gene; V was cut back by 5 bases and J by 4 bases. This CDR3 is built from 13 residues. Per germline, CDR1 SGHVS and CDR2 FNYEAQ. The CDR3 loop is CASSLNGGYEQYF. The CDR3 region has the DNA TGTGCCAGCAGCCTGAACGGGGGGTACGAGCAGTACTTC.

This clone was counted a single time. This sequence joins TRBV7-8 and TRBJ2-7; D is possibly TRBD1 or TRBD2 (5 bases each). CDR1 is SGHVS, CDR2 FQNEAQ, per germline. Between the trimmed V and J ends, which lost 5 bases and 6 bases, there was a span of 11 bases. This CDR3 spans 12 amino acids. CDR3: CASSPSGGEQYF. CDR3 coding DNA: TGTGCCAGCAGCCCCAGTGGGGGCGAGCAGTACTTC.

The gene calls are TRBV28 and TRBJ1-1; unclear D gene. The CDR3 is made up of 14 amino acids. V lost 6 bases to trimming and J lost 1 base, with 12 bases between them. The germline V gene encodes CDR1 MDHEN and CDR2 SYDVKM. DNA for the CDR3: TGTGCCAGCAGATCGCCCCGATGGAACACTGAAGCTTTCTTT. Residues: CASRSPRWNTEAFF.

The genes are TRBV18 and TRBJ2-7; 7 bases align to TRBD1. The germline V gene has CDR1 KGHSH and CDR2 LQKENI. This CDR3 comprises 13 residues. Trimming cost V 4 bases and J 3 bases; bases outside gene matches: 3. The CDR3 loop is CASSLGTDYEQYF. The DNA for the CDR3 is TGTGCCAGCTCACTTGGGACAGACTACGAGCAGTACTTC.

This clone was detected once. This chain joins TRBV3-1 (or the pseudogene TRBV3-2) and TRBJ2-1, with 9 bases that match TRBD1. The germline V gene has CDR1 LGHDT and CDR2 YNNKEL (reference sequence). The CDR3 is 15 amino acids. Germline trimming cut 1 base from V and 7 bases from J; bases unmatched to any gene: 5. The CDR3 loop reads CASSQAGQGGNEQFF. The CDR3 DNA reads as TGTGCCAGCAGCCAAGCGGGACAGGGCGGGAATGAGCAGTTCTTC.